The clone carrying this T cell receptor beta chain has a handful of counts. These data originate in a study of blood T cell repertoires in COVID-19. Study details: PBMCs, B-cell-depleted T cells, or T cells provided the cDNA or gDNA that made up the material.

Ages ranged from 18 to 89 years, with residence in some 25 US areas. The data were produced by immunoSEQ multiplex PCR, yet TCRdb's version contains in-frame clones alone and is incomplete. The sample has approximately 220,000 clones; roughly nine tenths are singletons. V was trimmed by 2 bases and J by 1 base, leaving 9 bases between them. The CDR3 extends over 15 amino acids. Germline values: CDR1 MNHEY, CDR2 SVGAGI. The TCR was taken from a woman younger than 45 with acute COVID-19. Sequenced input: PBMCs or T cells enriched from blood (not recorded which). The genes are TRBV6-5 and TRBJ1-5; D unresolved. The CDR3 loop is CASSYRWRSNQPQHF. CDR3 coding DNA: TGTGCCAGCAGTTACCGATGGAGGAGCAATCAGCCCCAGCATTTT.